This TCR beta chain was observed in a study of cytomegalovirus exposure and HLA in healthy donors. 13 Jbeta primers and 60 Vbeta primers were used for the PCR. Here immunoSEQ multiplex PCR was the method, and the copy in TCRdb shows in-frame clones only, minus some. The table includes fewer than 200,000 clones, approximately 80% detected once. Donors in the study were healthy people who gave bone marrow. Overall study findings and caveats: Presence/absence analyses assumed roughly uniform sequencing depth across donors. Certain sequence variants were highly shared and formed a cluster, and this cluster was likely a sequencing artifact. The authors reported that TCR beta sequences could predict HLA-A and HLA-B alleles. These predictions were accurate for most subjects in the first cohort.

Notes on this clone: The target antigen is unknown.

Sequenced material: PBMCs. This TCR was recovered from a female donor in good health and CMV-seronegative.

The CDR3: CASSRTGTSGGITDTQYF. The DNA of the CDR3 is TGCGCCAGCAGCCGCACCGGGACTAGCGGAGGGATCACAGATACGCAGTATTTT. This sequence joins TRBV5-1 and TRBJ2-3, with TRBD2 identical over 11 bases. Germline values: CDR1 SGHRS, CDR2 YFSETQ. The CDR3 loop spans 18 amino acids. V dropped 4 bases and J dropped 2; count of bases not matched to a gene: 12.